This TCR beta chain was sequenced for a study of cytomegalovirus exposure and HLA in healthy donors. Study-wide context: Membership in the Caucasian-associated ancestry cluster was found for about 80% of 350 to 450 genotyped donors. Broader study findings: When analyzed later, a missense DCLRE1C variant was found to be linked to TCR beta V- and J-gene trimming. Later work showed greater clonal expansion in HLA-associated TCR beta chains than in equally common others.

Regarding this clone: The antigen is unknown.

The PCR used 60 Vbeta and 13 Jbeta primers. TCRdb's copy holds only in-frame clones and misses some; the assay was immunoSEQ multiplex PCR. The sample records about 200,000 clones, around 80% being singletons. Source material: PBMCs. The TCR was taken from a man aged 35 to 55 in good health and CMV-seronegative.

The CDR3 sequence: CASSPRGGLTYEQYF. The CDR3 DNA follows: TGCGCCAGCAGCCCCAGAGGAGGATTAACATACGAGCAGTACTTC. The V gene is TRBV4-1, the J gene TRBJ2-7; maybe TRBD2 (5 bases). Germline V gene sequence: CDR1 MGHRA, CDR2 YSYEKL. V lost 4 bases, J lost 4 bases, and 17 bases lay in between. The CDR3 sequence is 15 residues long.